Below are 17 T cell receptor beta chains sequenced from a single sample in a study of T cell responses to AZD1222 COVID-19 vaccine. Assay used: immunoSEQ multiplex PCR; TCRdb lists only in-frame clones, some missing. The sample holds approximately 170,000 clones, roughly nine tenths seen once. Specimen: peripheral blood, collected on day 0 of AZD1222 vaccination. All receptors come from an adult in good health.

The chain joins TRBV10-3 to TRBJ1-1; no clear D. V was trimmed by 0 bases and J by 3 bases, leaving 11 bases between them. The CDR3 is 15 residues long. Germline CDR1 reads ENHRY; CDR2 reads SYGVKD. As DNA, the CDR3 is TGTGCCATCAGTGAGTCAAGTCTGACACACACTGAAGCTTTCTTT. This encodes CAISESSLTHTEAFF.

The genes are TRBV5-1 and TRBJ1-3; D not certain. Trimming cost V 2 bases and J 0 bases, with 6 bases left between them. In germline, CDR1 is SGHRS, CDR2 YFSETQ. The length of the CDR3 is 14 residues. This CDR3 is CASSLESSGNTIYF. The CDR3 bases are TGCGCCAGCAGCTTAGAGAGCTCTGGAAACACCATATATTTT.

The J gene is TRBJ2-1, the V gene TRBV6-6, with D tentatively TRBD1 (5 bases). V lost 7 bases to trimming and J lost 6 bases, with 13 bases between them. The CDR3 has 13 residues. Germline CDR1 is MNHNY and CDR2 is SVGAGI (reference sequence). The CDR3: CASIWTTGNEQFF. CDR3 nucleotide sequence: TGTGCCAGCATATGGACAACTGGCAATGAGCAGTTCTTC.

The chain has TRBV2 and TRBJ1-6; weak D call: TRBD1 (6 bases). Germline V lookup: CDR1 SNHLY, CDR2 FYNNEI. The CDR3 extends over 15 amino acids. The germline V and J ends were trimmed by 5 bases and 5 bases, with 13 bases remaining between them. The CDR3 DNA reads TGTGCCAGCAGTTTGTACAGGGAGGATAATTCACCCCTCCACTTT. It is translated as CASSLYREDNSPLHF.

V gene TRBV7-6 combines with J gene TRBJ2-5; D gene ambiguous. The V and J ends lost 4 bases and 5 bases respectively, with 2 bases between them. Per the germline V gene, CDR1 is SGHVS and CDR2 is FNYEAQ. This CDR3 is 10 amino acids long. CDR3 sequence: CASSSETQYF. CDR3 bases: TGTGCCAGCAGCTCGGAGACCCAGTACTTC.

The CDR3 DNA reads as TGTGCCAGCGGGCTTGTGGGGGAGTTGCGCAATCAGCCCCAGCATTTT. Its protein is CASGLVGELRNQPQHF. V and J are TRBV27 and TRBJ1-5, with D perhaps matching TRBD1 (5 bases). The CDR3 has 16 amino acids. Germline values: CDR1 MNHEY, CDR2 SMNVEV (reference sequence). V lost 8 bases and J 2 bases, leaving 19 bases between the germline ends.

The V call is TRBV6-1, the J call TRBJ1-6; D is possibly TRBD1 (5 bases). Germline CDR1 and CDR2: MNHNS and SASEGT. Deletions cut 1 base from V and 0 bases from J, with 10 bases between. CDR3 size: 17 residues. The CDR3 DNA sequence: TGTGCCAGCAGTGAAGTTGGGGGGAGCTCCTATAATTCACCCCTCCACTTT. Its protein product is CASSEVGGSSYNSPLHF.

This sequence joins TRBV30 and TRBJ1-5, with unresolved D. The CDR3 is made up of 14 amino acids. Germline V gene sequence: CDR1 GTSNPN, CDR2 SVGIG (reference sequence). Trimming stripped 3 bases from V and 6 bases from J, with 15 bases between. In DNA, the CDR3 is TGTGCCTGGAGCCTGGTACAGTCGGGTCAGCCCCAGCATTTT. The encoded protein is CAWSLVQSGQPQHF.

V usage is TRBV6-4 and J usage is TRBJ2-7, with D possibly called TRBD1 or TRBD2 (6 bases each). CDR3 size: 15 residues. Trimming removed 5 bases from V and 0 bases from J, with 14 bases in between. CDR1 MRHNA and CDR2 SNTAGT come from the germline V gene. DNA of the CDR3: TGTGCCAGCAGTCGAGAGGGGGGTACCTCCTACGAGCAGTACTTC. Protein product: CASSREGGTSYEQYF.

This clone was detected once. The chain couples TRBV6-6 to TRBJ1-1, with 8 bases identical to TRBD1. Germline V CDR1 and CDR2: MNHNY, SVGAGI (reference sequence). Losses at the gene ends were 8 bases for V and 4 bases for J; bases not matched to a gene: 12. The CDR3 has 15 amino acids. DNA of the CDR3: TGTGCCAGCGTGGCAGGGGGCCTTGATGGCACTGAAGCTTTCTTT. Translating it yields CASVAGGLDGTEAFF.

The chain uses TRBV5-5 and TRBJ2-2; unclear D gene. Looked up from germline, CDR1 is SGHKS and CDR2 is YYEKEE (reference sequence). V was cut by 2 bases and J by 4 bases, with 9 bases left in between. The length of the CDR3 is 14 residues. This chain's CDR3 is CASSFSVLTGELFF. DNA of the CDR3: TGTGCCAGCAGCTTTTCGGTCCTCACCGGGGAGCTGTTTTTT.

Only one count was recorded for this clone. The chain employs TRBV7-2 and TRBJ2-3; 10 nucleotides agree with TRBD2. Germline CDR1 and CDR2: SGHTA and FQGNSA. The CDR3 sequence is 19 residues long. Germline trimming cut 2 bases from V and 3 bases from J; bases unmatched to any gene: 14. For the CDR3, the DNA is TGTGCCAGCAGCTTAATCCAGGGGCCTAGCGGGGGCCGGACAGATACGCAGTATTTT. This gives the protein CASSLIQGPSGGRTDTQYF.

The sample holds one count of this clone. This chain uses TRBV5-6 with TRBJ2-7; TRBD1 matches 7 bases. CDR3 length: 15 residues. J was trimmed by 6 bases and V by 1 base; bases with no gene match: 10. Germline-derived CDR1 and CDR2 are SGHDT and YYEEEE. CDR3 coding DNA: TGTGCCAGCAGCTTGATGCCAGGGGGATCGGGCGAGCAGTACTTC. It translates to CASSLMPGGSGEQYF.

This chain joins TRBV4-1 and TRBJ1-2; D is possibly TRBD1 (6 bases). This CDR3 contains 13 residues. Trimming cost V 2 bases and J 4 bases, with 8 bases left between them. Germline lookup yields CDR1 MGHRA and CDR2 YSYEKL. The CDR3 sequence: CASSQIGGYGYTF. Here the CDR3 DNA reads TGCGCCAGCAGCCAAATAGGGGGCTATGGCTACACCTTC.

This clone was detected a few times. The J gene is TRBJ1-4, the V gene TRBV6-1, with unresolved D. Trimming took off 5 bases at V and 0 bases at J, with 7 bases between the two ends. The CDR3 is made up of 14 amino acids. CDR1 MNHNS and CDR2 SASEGT come from the germline V gene. The CDR3 protein is CASSQIATNEKLFF. The CDR3, as DNA: TGTGCCAGCAGTCAGATTGCAACTAATGAAAAACTGTTTTTT.

This clone was observed once. The CDR3 DNA is TGTGCTAGTGGTTCCCCGGGGAGGGGGTTAACGATTCAGTACTTC. This encodes CASGSPGRGLTIQYF. The chain combines TRBV12-5 with TRBJ2-4, with a possible D match to TRBD2 (7 bases). The CDR3 covers 15 residues. CDR1 and CDR2 (germline): LGHNT, FRNRAP. With 4 bases removed from V and 10 bases from J, the gap between germline ends came to 20 bases.

The genes are TRBV7-2 and TRBJ2-7; 12 nucleotides agree with TRBD2. Germline V gene lookup returns CDR1 SGHTA and CDR2 FQGNSA. Trimming took 5 bases from V and 9 from J; bases not matched to a gene: 8. There are 14 residues in the CDR3. CDR3 sequence reads: CASSLGTSGYRQYF. The CDR3, as DNA: TGTGCCAGCAGCCTCGGGACTAGCGGGTACAGGCAGTACTTC.